This TCR beta chain was retrieved from a study of early T cells in non-severe SARS-CoV-2 infection (dated by TCRdb to the early 2020s). For the wider study: Bulk RNA from unsorted whole blood was used for TCR sequencing, so alpha and beta chains could not be paired.

This clonotype occurred a few times. There is no known antigen for this receptor. No per-base quality is available; no much larger clone lies one base away. Study-wide findings and limitations: VDJdb matching was skewed toward anti-spike CD8 responses and likely underestimated virus-specific expansions by missing private and CD4 specificities.

The library was made by 5' RACE. TCRdb shows the sequencer as NextSeq 500. To correct for sequencing error and PCR bias, the TCR library protocol tagged individual cDNA molecules with unique molecular identifiers. Both TCR alpha and beta chains were sequenced, and tight co-correlation was observed between alpha and beta sequence abundances in each sample. Concerning the study's data processing: Decombinator V4 was used to annotate TCR sequences for V gene, J gene and CDR3. Expanded TCRs were defined as changing significantly between any two time points under a Poisson model with p below 0.0001. TCR abundances were normalised to the total number of TCRs sequenced in each sample and reported as counts per million. MAIT TCRs were defined by TRAV1-2 paired with TRAJ12, TRAJ20 or TRAJ33, and iNKT TCRs by TRAV10 paired with TRAJ18. VDJdb, accessed on 1 November 2021, was searched for TCRs annotated for CMV, EBV and SARS-CoV-2, and TCRs annotated for more than one antigen were excluded. The public reads were reanalyzed by TCRdb: fastp trimming at Q25, MiXCR alignment, in-frame beta chains only. A single entry per CDR3 protein holds the most common genes and DNA from its merged rows. The V and J calls, along with clone size, are taken from TCRdb and not from the paper's own processing. In all, the sample holds approximately 74,000 distinct CDR3 sequences, and more than 13% of those were seen once. The ten largest clones capture 11% of the sample.

Including cysteine and phenylalanine, the CDR3 has 15 amino acids. Solely the CDR3 DNA is kept, with 45 bases framed from the first base. CDR1 and CDR2, looked up from the germline V gene, are MNHNS and SASEGT. Unmatched junction bases come to 9, with V trimmed by 4 bases and J by 4 bases. This was a case-control study nested in a cohort of healthcare workers in London, UK, who had nasopharyngeal swab PCR tests and blood samples taken every week. Between 23 and 31 March 2020, the week of the UK lockdown, healthcare workers were enrolled and then followed up weekly for as long as 16 weeks. This sequence originates from an adult who was a healthcare worker with PCR-confirmed SARS-CoV-2 infection or an uninfected control (not recorded which). The sequence joins TRBV6-1 to TRBJ2-7, with 8 central nucleotides matching TRBD1. The sample was whole blood. CDR3 region: CASSAWTGRSYEQYF. The nucleotides are TGTGCCAGCAGTGCCTGGACAGGGAGAAGTTACGAGCAGTACTTC.